A single sample is the source of the 13 T cell receptor beta chains below, sequenced in a study of shared clonotypes between healthy human individuals. TCRdb keeps only in-frame clones here, not all; method: immunoSEQ multiplex PCR. The table includes about 2.5 million clones, approximately 90% detected once. Sequenced input: naive CD4+ T cells from PBMCs. The subset is: CD45RA+ positively selected. Receptor source: a man younger than 35 in good health. Some clones in this sample may be carry-over from other donors' samples.

The rearrangement joins TRBV4-3 to TRBJ1-3; D call uncertain. V shed 0 bases and J shed 0 bases, with 18 bases lying between them. Looked up from germline, CDR1 is LGHNA and CDR2 is YSLEER. This CDR3 region has 19 residues. The CDR3 protein is CASSQELGTFLGSGNTIYF. The CDR3 bases are TGCGCCAGCAGCCAAGAATTGGGCACCTTTCTAGGCTCTGGAAACACCATATATTTT.

The chain combines TRBV6-5 with TRBJ2-7, with 13 bases that match TRBD2. Germline V lookup: CDR1 MNHEY, CDR2 SVGAGI. The length of the CDR3 is 15 residues. V dropped 6 bases and J dropped 2; count of bases not matched to a gene: 4. CDR3 protein: CASSTLAGGTYEQYF. CDR3 nucleotides: TGTGCCAGCAGCACACTAGCGGGAGGGACCTACGAGCAGTACTTC.

This rearrangement joins TRBV7-9 to TRBJ2-2; weak D call: TRBD1 (5 bases). V was trimmed by 5 bases and J by 4 bases, leaving 14 bases between them. Per the germline V gene, CDR1 is SEHNR and CDR2 is FQNEAQ (reference sequence). This CDR3 contains 15 residues. The CDR3 loop is CASSQQEKGTGELFF. CDR3 DNA sequence: TGTGCCAGCAGCCAACAGGAGAAGGGCACCGGGGAGCTGTTTTTT.

This chain connects TRBV6-1 to TRBJ2-4, with TRBD1 matching 8 bases. The germline CDR1 and CDR2 sequences are MNHNS and SASEGT. This CDR3 is 15 amino acids long. Trimming at V came to 8 bases and at J to 0 bases, leaving 6 bases not matched to a gene. Here the CDR3 reads CASGGTGLAKNIQYF. For the CDR3, the DNA is TGTGCCAGCGGGGGGACAGGTCTAGCCAAAAACATTCAGTACTTC.

This chain links TRBV28 with TRBJ2-4, with 8 bases fitting TRBD1. CDR3 size: 16 residues. Looked up from germline, CDR1 is MDHEN and CDR2 is SYDVKM. Losses at the gene ends were 1 base for V and 7 bases for J; bases not matched to a gene: 9. The CDR3 here is CASSLSMDRVLNIQYF. Written as DNA, the CDR3 is TGTGCCAGCAGTTTATCCATGGACAGGGTGCTTAACATTCAGTACTTC.

This rearrangement joins TRBV27 to TRBJ2-2, with 9 bases identical to TRBD1. The CDR3 covers 18 residues. CDR1 and CDR2 (germline): MNHEY, SMNVEV (reference sequence). The V segment lost 5 bases and the J segment 1 base; nucleotides outside the gene matches: 11. Written as DNA, the CDR3 is TGTGCCAGCAGTAATCCGGGACAGGGACGGGGGAACACCGGGGAGCTGTTTTTT. Residues: CASSNPGQGRGNTGELFF.

V usage is TRBV14 and J usage is TRBJ1-1, with D possibly being TRBD1 (6 bases). The germline V and J ends were trimmed by 4 bases and 11 bases, with 11 bases remaining between them. This CDR3 is built from 11 residues. Germline-derived CDR1 and CDR2 are SGHDN and FVKESK. The CDR3 spells CASSPHRAAFF. The CDR3 DNA sequence: TGTGCCAGCAGCCCACACAGGGCTGCTTTCTTT.

The V and J genes are TRBV18 and TRBJ2-1, with 9 bases lining up with TRBD2. CDR3 length: 15 amino acids. The J segment lost 6 bases and the V segment lost 3 bases, leaving 6 bases of the junction unmatched. Looked up from germline, CDR1 is KGHSH and CDR2 is LQKENI. The CDR3 region is CASSPLAGGFNEQFF. The CDR3 nucleotides are TGTGCCAGCTCACCCTTGGCGGGAGGGTTCAATGAGCAGTTCTTC.

In nucleotides, the CDR3 is TGTGCCAGCAGCGGGGGGTCCGGGACACGGCTATATGGCTACACCTTC. Translation: CASSGGSGTRLYGYTF. This chain connects TRBV9 to TRBJ1-2; tentative D call: TRBD1 (6 bases). CDR3 size: 16 residues. V was clipped by 3 bases and J by 5 bases, with 20 bases between them. Germline V gene data show CDR1 as SGDLS and CDR2 as YYNGEE.

The chain uses TRBV25-1 and TRBJ2-3; the D call may be TRBD1 or TRBD2 (5 bases each). Germline loops: CDR1 MGHDK, CDR2 SYGVNS. The V end lost 4 bases, the J end lost 9 bases, and 11 bases lay between the germline ends. The CDR3 sequence is 12 residues long. The CDR3 DNA is TGTGCCAGCAGTGGCCCCCGGGGCACGCAGTATTTT. Its translation is CASSGPRGTQYF.

In the case of this clone: This sample includes further DNA sequences coding for the same CDR3. The rearrangement joins TRBV5-1 to TRBJ2-7; 10 bases are shared with TRBD1. Germline values: CDR1 SGHRS, CDR2 YFSETQ. Losses at the gene ends were 4 bases for V and 2 bases for J; bases not matched to a gene: 3. The CDR3 consists of 14 residues. The CDR3 nucleotides read TGCGCCAGCAGCCGCGACAGGGGGCCCTACGAGCAGTACTTC. Its translation is CASSRDRGPYEQYF.

The gene calls are TRBV28 and TRBJ1-5; TRBD1 aligns across 7 bases. Per germline, CDR1 MDHEN and CDR2 SYDVKM. Germline trimming cut 8 bases from V and 5 bases from J; bases unmatched to any gene: 6. The CDR3 covers 13 residues. CDR3 sequence (DNA): TGTGCCAGCGGGTCAGGGGGAGATCAGCCCCAGCATTTT. Translated, it gives CASGSGGDQPQHF.

The chain links TRBV19 to TRBJ2-1; D may match TRBD1 or TRBD2 (5 bases each). The CDR3 is 14 residues long. V lost 7 bases and J lost 3, with 13 bases in between. Germline V gene sequence: CDR1 LNHDA, CDR2 SQIVND (reference sequence). Here the CDR3 DNA reads TGTGCCAGTAAGAGCCGTGGGGGCTACAATGAGCAGTTCTTC. Residues: CASKSRGGYNEQFF.